A selection of T cell receptor beta chains follows, all from one sample in a study of human T cells and chemical hapten exposure. TCRdb redid the calling of the RACE reads with MiXCR, one entry per CDR3 protein. The sample lists tens of thousands of distinct CDR3 sequences; 9% to 9.5% were seen once. The material sequenced was whole blood, taken in connection with sensitization to the hapten diphenylcyclopropenone (DPC). The receptor source for this set is a woman aged 40 to 55 with alopecia areata. Some clones in this sample may be carry-over from other donors' samples. CDR3s include the opening cysteine and the closing phenylalanine or tryptophan. A D gene is named only where the DNA matches it firmly. Only part of the rows carry a size: once, few, many, or a class if the clone is expanded.

v_call,j_call,clone_size,d_call,cdr3_nt,cdr3_aa
TRBV12-3/TRBV12-4,TRBJ1-4,few,TRBD1,TGTGCCAGCAGTTCCCACGGACAGGGGGAAAAACTGTTTTTT,CASSSHGQGEKLFF
TRBV7-2,TRBJ2-1,few,NA,TGTGCCAGCAGCTTCGACGCTTCTCACTCGCAGTTCTTC,CASSFDASHSQFF
TRBV12-3/TRBV12-4,TRBJ2-7,NA,NA,TGTGCCAGCAGTTTCTACCCATCTGGGGCCTCCTACGAGCAGTACTTC,CASSFYPSGASYEQYF
TRBV7-2,TRBJ2-3,NA,TRBD1,TGTGCCAGCAGCTTGGCAGGGACAGGGCGCACAGATACGCAGTATTTT,CASSLAGTGRTDTQYF
TRBV3-1,TRBJ2-1,many,TRBD2,TGTGCCAGCAGCCTCGCTGCGGGGGGGGCCTACAATGAGCAGTTCTTC,CASSLAAGGAYNEQFF
TRBV29-1,TRBJ2-2,medium-sized,NA,TGCAGCGTGGGCTCGAGCTTCGCCGGGGAGCTGTTTTTT,CSVGSSFAGELFF
TRBV9,TRBJ2-5,many,NA,TGTGCCAGCAGCGAAACAGACAGGTTGGAGACCCAGTACTTC,CASSETDRLETQYF
TRBV27,TRBJ1-2,NA,NA,TGTGCCAGCAGTTCAGCTGGGACTCAAAAAACCCGCGGCTACACCTTC,CASSSAGTQKTRGYTF
TRBV5-1,TRBJ1-1,few,NA,TGCGCCAGCAGCTTTATGAGAACGGACTCCAGGACTGAAGCTTTCTTT,CASSFMRTDSRTEAFF
TRBV7-9,TRBJ2-1,NA,NA,TGTGCCAGCAACAGTGGGGGATACAATGAGCAGTTCTTC,CASNSGGYNEQFF
TRBV7-6,TRBJ1-3,many,NA,TGTGCCAGCAGCTTAGTTGAAGGACCGGGCTCTGGAAACACCATATATTTT,CASSLVEGPGSGNTIYF
TRBV7-6,TRBJ2-5,few,NA,TGTGCCAGCAGCTTTTGGGGTGAGACCCAGTACTTC,CASSFWGETQYF
TRBV29-1,TRBJ1-2,NA,NA,TGCAGCGTTGTCATTGACTATGGCTACACCTTC,CSVVIDYGYTF
TRBV18,TRBJ1-5,many,NA,TGTGCCAGCTCACCGGCGAATAGCAATCAGCCCCAGCATTTT,CASSPANSNQPQHF
TRBV5-5,TRBJ2-1,few,NA,TGTGCCAGCAGCCCCCTTGCAGGGTACAATGAGCAGTTCTTC,CASSPLAGYNEQFF
TRBV28,TRBJ2-7,NA,TRBD1,TGTGCCAGCAGTCCCCGGGACAGGTATAACTACGAGCAGTACTTC,CASSPRDRYNYEQYF
TRBV20-1,TRBJ2-7,NA,TRBD1,TGCAGTGCTAGAGATCTGACAGGGAGTACCTACGAGCAGTACTTC,CSARDLTGSTYEQYF
TRBV29-1,TRBJ1-4,few,NA,TGCAGCGTGAAGGGCGGAGCAACTAATGAAAAACTGTTTTTT,CSVKGGATNEKLFF
TRBV29-1,TRBJ1-1,NA,NA,TGCAGCGTTGAAATCAGGGCACAGAACACTGAAGCTTTCTTT,CSVEIRAQNTEAFF
TRBV5-1,TRBJ2-7,NA,NA,TGCGCCAGCAGCTTGGTACAGGTTAGCTCCTACGAGCAGTACTTC,CASSLVQVSSYEQYF
TRBV2,TRBJ2-3,many,TRBD2,TGTGCCAGCACTCCTTTAATCCCGGGACTACGCACAGATACGCAGTATTTT,CASTPLIPGLRTDTQYF
TRBV28,TRBJ2-5,many,NA,TGTGCCAGCAGTTTTCCCGCACAAGAGACCCAGTACTTC,CASSFPAQETQYF
TRBV3-1,TRBJ2-4,many,TRBD1,TGTGCCAGCAGCCCAGGACAGGGGTACGACATTCAGTACTTC,CASSPGQGYDIQYF
TRBV3-1,TRBJ2-6,few,NA,TGTGCCAGCAGCCCAGGGGTTACTGGGGCCAACGTCCTGACTTTC,CASSPGVTGANVLTF
TRBV27,TRBJ2-2,NA,NA,TGTGCCAGCAGGCCGGGACTCCGCACCGGGGAGCTGTTTTTT,CASRPGLRTGELFF
TRBV6-2/TRBV6-3,TRBJ1-5,many,NA,TGTGCCAGCAGAAAAGAGAGAAGACAGGAAAAGAATTTTCAGCCCCAGCATTTT,CASRKERRQEKNFQPQHF
TRBV7-6,TRBJ2-2,many,NA,TGTGCCAGCAGCTTAGGATGGGGGCGCGAAGAGACCGGGGAGCTGTTTTTT,CASSLGWGREETGELFF
TRBV5-1,TRBJ1-1,NA,NA,TGCGCCAGCAGCTTCTTGGGCATGAACACTGAAGCTTTCTTT,CASSFLGMNTEAFF
TRBV6-2/TRBV6-3,TRBJ1-1,few,NA,TGTGCCAGCGCGCCAAGGGAGAACACTGAAGCTTTCTTT,CASAPRENTEAFF
TRBV5-1,TRBJ2-1,NA,NA,TGCGCCAGCAGCTTGGCCAAGGCGGGGATGTACAATGAGCAGTTCTTC,CASSLAKAGMYNEQFF
TRBV2,TRBJ2-3,many,NA,TGTGCCAGCAGTGACCGACTGGGAGATACGCAGTATTTT,CASSDRLGDTQYF
TRBV2,TRBJ2-5,NA,NA,TGTGCCAGCAGTGAGCGAGAGACCCAGTACTTC,CASSERETQYF
TRBV2,TRBJ1-2,many,NA,TGTGCCGTAGTCAGGTCCTATGGCTACACCTTC,CAVVRSYGYTF
TRBV6-5,TRBJ2-5,NA,TRBD1,TGTGCCAGCAGTTACTCGGGACAGCAAGAGACCCAGTACTTC,CASSYSGQQETQYF
TRBV6-2/TRBV6-3,TRBJ2-1,many,NA,TGTGCCAGCAGTTACTCGAGGGGGGCACACAATGAGCAGTTCTTC,CASSYSRGAHNEQFF
TRBV20-1,TRBJ2-7,many,NA,TGCAGTGCCAGCCTAGACTACGAGCAGTACTTC,CSASLDYEQYF
TRBV27,TRBJ1-1,few,NA,TGTGCCAGCAGTCGTGGACCGTTGAACACTGAAGCTTTCTTT,CASSRGPLNTEAFF
TRBV12-3/TRBV12-4,TRBJ1-1,many,NA,TGTGCCAGCAGTTTAGCGGGGGCCTTTCCCCCCGAAGCTTTCTTT,CASSLAGAFPPEAFF
TRBV20-1,TRBJ2-2,many,NA,TGCAGTGCTAGAGTTAACGACCTGTTGAGACAGCCTTTCGCGAACACCGGGGAGCTGTTTTTT,CSARVNDLLRQPFANTGELFF
TRBV4-1,TRBJ2-7,few,NA,TGCGCCAGCAGCCAAGTAAGACACTCTTTATACGAGCAGTACTTC,CASSQVRHSLYEQYF
TRBV2,TRBJ2-3,many,NA,TGTGCCAGCAGCCCTGGGACATCTAGCACAGATACGCAGTATTTT,CASSPGTSSTDTQYF
TRBV6-5,TRBJ1-3,many,TRBD1,TGTGCCAGCAGTTACACGAACAGGGGGTCGGGAAACACCATATATTTT,CASSYTNRGSGNTIYF
TRBV12-3/TRBV12-4,TRBJ1-3,NA,NA,TGTGCCAGCAGTTTAGCGTCGGGGGACCTTGCTGGAAACACCATATATTTT,CASSLASGDLAGNTIYF
TRBV6-4,TRBJ2-2,many,NA,TGTGCCAGCAGTGACTCTCCGGGGCCCGGGGAGCTGTTTTTT,CASSDSPGPGELFF
TRBV7-3,TRBJ2-1,NA,TRBD2,TGTGCCAGCAGTTCTAGCGGGGGGTTCTACAATGAGCAGTTCTTC,CASSSSGGFYNEQFF
TRBV2,TRBJ2-2,many,NA,TGTGCCAGCAAGGGAACAGGGTCCGGGGAGCTGTTTTTT,CASKGTGSGELFF
TRBV7-2,TRBJ1-5,few,NA,TGTGCCAGCAGCTTCACAGGGTCGGGGTTTAGCAATCAGCCCCAGCATTTT,CASSFTGSGFSNQPQHF
TRBV3-1,TRBJ1-4,many,TRBD1,TGTGCCAGCAGTGACAGGGGGAAGGATGAAAAACTGTTTTTT,CASSDRGKDEKLFF
TRBV20-1,TRBJ2-1,many,NA,TGCAGTGCCCCAGACAGCCCCTACAATGAGCAGTTCTTC,CSAPDSPYNEQFF
TRBV20-1,TRBJ1-1,many,TRBD1,TGCAGTGCTAGATCCTTGGGACAGGGGCCCCAGAACACTGAAGCTTTCTTT,CSARSLGQGPQNTEAFF